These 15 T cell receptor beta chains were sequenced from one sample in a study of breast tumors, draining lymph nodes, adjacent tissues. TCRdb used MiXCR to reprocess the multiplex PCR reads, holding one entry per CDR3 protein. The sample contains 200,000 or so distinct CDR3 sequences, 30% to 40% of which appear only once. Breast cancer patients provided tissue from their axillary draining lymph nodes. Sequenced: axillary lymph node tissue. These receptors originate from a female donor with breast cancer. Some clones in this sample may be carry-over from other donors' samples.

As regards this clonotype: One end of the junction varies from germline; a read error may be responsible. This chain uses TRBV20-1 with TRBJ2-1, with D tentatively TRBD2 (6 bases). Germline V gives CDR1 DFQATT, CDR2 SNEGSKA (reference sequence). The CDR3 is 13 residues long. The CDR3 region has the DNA TGCAGTGCTAGTAGCGGCCCTAACAATGCGCAGTTCTTC. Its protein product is CSASSGPNNAQFF.

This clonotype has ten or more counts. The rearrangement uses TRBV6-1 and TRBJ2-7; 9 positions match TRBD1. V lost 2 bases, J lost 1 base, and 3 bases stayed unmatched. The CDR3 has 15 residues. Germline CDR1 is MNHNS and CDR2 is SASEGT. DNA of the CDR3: TGTGCCAGCAGTGAATGGGGACAGGGTTCCTACGAGCAGTACTTC. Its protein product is CASSEWGQGSYEQYF.

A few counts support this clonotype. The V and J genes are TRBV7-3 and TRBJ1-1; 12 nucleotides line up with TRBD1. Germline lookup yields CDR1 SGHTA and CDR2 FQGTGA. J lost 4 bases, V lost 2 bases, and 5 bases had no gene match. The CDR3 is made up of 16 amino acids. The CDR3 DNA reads TGTGCCAGCAGCTTAGGGACAGGGGGCGTAGTCACTGAAGCTTTCTTT. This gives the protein CASSLGTGGVVTEAFF.

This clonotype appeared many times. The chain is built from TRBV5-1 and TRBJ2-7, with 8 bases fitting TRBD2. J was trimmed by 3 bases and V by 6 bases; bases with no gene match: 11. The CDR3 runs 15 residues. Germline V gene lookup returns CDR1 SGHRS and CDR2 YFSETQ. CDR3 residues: CASNLGAGGLYEQYF. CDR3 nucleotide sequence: TGCGCCAGCAACCTGGGGGCGGGAGGCCTCTACGAGCAGTACTTC.

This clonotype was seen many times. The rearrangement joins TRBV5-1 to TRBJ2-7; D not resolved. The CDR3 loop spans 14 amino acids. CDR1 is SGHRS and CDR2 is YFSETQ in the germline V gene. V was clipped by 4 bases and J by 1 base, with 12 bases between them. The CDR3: CASSQLGASYEQYF. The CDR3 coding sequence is TGCGCCAGCAGCCAGCTTGGAGCTTCCTACGAGCAGTACTTC. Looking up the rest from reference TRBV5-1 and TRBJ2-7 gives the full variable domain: KAGVTQTPRYLIKTRGQQVTLSCSPISGHRSVSWYQQTPGQGLQFLFEYFSETQRNKGNFPGRFSGRQFSNSRSEMNVSTLELGDSALYLCASSQLGASYEQYFGPGTRLTVT.

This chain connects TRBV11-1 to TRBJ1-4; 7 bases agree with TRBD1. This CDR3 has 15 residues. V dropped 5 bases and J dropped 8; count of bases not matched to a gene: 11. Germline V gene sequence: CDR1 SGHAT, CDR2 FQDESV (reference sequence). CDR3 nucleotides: TGTGCCAGCAGCACAAAGGGGGCTGACGGGGAAAAACTGTTTTTT. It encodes CASSTKGADGEKLFF.

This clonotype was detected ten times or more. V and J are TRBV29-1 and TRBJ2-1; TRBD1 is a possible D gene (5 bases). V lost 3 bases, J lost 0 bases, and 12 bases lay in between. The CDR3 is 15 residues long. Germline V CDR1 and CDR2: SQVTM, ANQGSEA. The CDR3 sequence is CSVDDSDRSYNEQFF. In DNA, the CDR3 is TGCAGCGTTGATGACAGTGACCGCTCCTACAATGAGCAGTTCTTC.

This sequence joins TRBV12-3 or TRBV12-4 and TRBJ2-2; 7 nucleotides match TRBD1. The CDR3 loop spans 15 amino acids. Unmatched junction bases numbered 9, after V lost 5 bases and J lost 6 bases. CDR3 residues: CASSPRGSVAGELFF. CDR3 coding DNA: TGTGCCAGCAGTCCCAGGGGGAGCGTAGCCGGGGAGCTGTTTTTT.

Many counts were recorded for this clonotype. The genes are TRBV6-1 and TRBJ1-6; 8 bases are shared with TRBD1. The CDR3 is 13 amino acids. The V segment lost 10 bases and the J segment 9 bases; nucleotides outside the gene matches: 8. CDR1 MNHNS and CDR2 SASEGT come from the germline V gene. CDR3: CAIRQGQSSPLHF. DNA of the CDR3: TGTGCCATTAGACAGGGGCAAAGTTCACCCCTCCACTTT.

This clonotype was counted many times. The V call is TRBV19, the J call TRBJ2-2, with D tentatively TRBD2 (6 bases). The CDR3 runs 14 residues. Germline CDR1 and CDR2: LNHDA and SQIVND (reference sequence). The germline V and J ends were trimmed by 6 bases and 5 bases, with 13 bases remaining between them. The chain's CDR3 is CASRGGIRTGELFF. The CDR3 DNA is TGTGCCAGTAGGGGCGGGATCCGTACCGGGGAGCTGTTTTTT.

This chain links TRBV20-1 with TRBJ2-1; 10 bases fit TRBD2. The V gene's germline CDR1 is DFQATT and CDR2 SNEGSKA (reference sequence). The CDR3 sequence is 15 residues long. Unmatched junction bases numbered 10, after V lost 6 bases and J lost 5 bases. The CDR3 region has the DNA TGCAGTGCAACCGTAGCGGGAGGACCGAACAATGAGCAGTTCTTC. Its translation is CSATVAGGPNNEQFF.

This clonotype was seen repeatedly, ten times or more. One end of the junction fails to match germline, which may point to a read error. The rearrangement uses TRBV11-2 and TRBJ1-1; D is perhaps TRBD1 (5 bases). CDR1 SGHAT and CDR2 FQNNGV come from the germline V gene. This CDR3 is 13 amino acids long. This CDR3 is CASSFGQNTEAFF. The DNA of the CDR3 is TGCGCCAGCAGCTTTGGACAGAACACTGAAGCTTTCTTT.

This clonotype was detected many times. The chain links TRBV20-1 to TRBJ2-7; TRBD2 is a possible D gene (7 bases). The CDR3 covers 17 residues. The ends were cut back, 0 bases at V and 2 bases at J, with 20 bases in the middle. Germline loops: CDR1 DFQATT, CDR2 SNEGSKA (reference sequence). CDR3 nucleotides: TGCAGTGCTAGAGAAGTGGGGGCGGGAGTATCCCCCTACGAGCAGTACTTC. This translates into CSAREVGAGVSPYEQYF.

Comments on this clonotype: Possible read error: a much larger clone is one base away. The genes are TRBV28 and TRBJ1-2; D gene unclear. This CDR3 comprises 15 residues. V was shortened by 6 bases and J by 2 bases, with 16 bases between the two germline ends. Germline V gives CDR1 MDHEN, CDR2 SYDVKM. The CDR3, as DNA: TGTGCCAGCAGGGGATCGGAGGGCGGAAACTATGGCTACACCTTC. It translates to CASRGSEGGNYGYTF.

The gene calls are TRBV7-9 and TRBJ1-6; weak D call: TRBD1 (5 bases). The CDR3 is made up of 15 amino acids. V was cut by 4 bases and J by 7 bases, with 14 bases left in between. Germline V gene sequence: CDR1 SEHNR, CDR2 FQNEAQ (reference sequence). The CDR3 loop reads CASSSPGTKNSPLHF. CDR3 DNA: TGTGCCAGCAGCTCGCCGGGGACGAAGAATTCACCCCTCCACTTT.